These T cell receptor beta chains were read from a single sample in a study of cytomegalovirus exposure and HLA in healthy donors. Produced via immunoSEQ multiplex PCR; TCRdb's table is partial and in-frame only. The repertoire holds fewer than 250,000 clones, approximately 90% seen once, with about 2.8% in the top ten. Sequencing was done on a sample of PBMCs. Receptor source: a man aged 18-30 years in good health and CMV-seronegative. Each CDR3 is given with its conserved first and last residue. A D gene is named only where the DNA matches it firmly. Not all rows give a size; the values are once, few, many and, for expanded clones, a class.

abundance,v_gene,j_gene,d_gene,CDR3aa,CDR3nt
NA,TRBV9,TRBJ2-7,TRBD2,CASSVGGLAREQYF,TGTGCCAGCAGCGTAGGGGGACTAGCGAGGGAGCAGTACTTC
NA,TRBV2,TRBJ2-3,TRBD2,CATGTSGTQDTQYF,TGTGCCACCGGGACTAGCGGGACACAAGATACGCAGTATTTT
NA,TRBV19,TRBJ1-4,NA,CASRANEKLFF,TGTGCCAGTAGGGCAAATGAAAAACTGTTTTTT
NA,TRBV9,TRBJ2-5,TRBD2,CASSVSGGAGTETQYF,TGTGCCAGCAGCGTTAGCGGGGGGGCCGGAACGGAGACCCAGTACTTC
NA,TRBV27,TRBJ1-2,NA,CASSQQGPVGGYTF,TGTGCCAGCAGCCAACAGGGCCCGGTCGGGGGCTACACCTTC
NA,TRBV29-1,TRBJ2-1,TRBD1,CSGNRGHNEQFF,TGCAGCGGGAACAGGGGGCACAATGAGCAGTTCTTC
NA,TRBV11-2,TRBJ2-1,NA,CASSLLLADNEQFF,TGTGCCAGCAGCCTACTATTGGCAGACAATGAGCAGTTCTTC
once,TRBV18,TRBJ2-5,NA,CASSPLEGETQYF,TGTGCCAGCTCTCCCTTGGAGGGAGAGACCCAGTACTTC
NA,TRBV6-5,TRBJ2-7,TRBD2,CAAGGVGEQYF,TGTGCCGCGGGAGGCGTGGGCGAGCAGTACTTC
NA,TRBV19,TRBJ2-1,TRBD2,CASGQRREGGNEQFF,TGTGCCAGTGGACAACGGCGGGAGGGTGGCAATGAGCAGTTCTTC
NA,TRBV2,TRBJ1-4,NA,CASVGGANEKLFF,TGTGCCAGCGTAGGGGGAGCTAATGAAAAACTGTTTTTT
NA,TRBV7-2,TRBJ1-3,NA,CASSLAVASGNTIYF,TGTGCCAGCAGCTTAGCCGTAGCCTCTGGAAACACCATATATTTT